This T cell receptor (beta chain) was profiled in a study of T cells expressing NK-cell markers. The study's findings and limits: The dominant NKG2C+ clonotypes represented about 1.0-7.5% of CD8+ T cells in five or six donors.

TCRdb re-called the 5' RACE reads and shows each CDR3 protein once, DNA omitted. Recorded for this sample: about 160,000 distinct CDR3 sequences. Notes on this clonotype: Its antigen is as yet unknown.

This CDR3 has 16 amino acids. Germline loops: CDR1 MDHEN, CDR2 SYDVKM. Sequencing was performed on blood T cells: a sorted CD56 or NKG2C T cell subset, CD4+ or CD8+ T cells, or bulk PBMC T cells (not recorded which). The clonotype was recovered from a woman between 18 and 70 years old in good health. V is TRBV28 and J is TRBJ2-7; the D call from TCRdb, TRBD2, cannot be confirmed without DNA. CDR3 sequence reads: CASAPGTSGTLYEQYF.